Listed below are T cell receptor beta chains from one sample, sequenced in a study of T cells after yellow fever vaccination. TCRdb reprocessed the 5' RACE reads with MiXCR, giving one entry per CDR3 protein. The sample lists about 350,000 distinct CDR3 sequences, 7% to 9% seen once, with 17% in the top ten. The material sequenced was PBMCs, taken more than 40 days after the first yellow fever vaccination. These receptors were taken from a young man who received the YFV17D yellow fever vaccine. Both conserved end residues are part of each CDR3. The D gene is left open where the match is weak. Clone size appears in some rows only: once, few, many, or a class for an expanded clone.

D | size | J | length | V | DNA | CDR3
. | few | TRBJ2-1 | 16 | TRBV6-2/TRBV6-3 | TGTGCCAGCACTTTACAGGGTAACTCAGGACTCGATGAGCAGTTCTTC | CASTLQGNSGLDEQFF
. | few | TRBJ1-1 | 14 | TRBV20-1 | TGCAGTACCAACAACCCCAGGGCGAACACTGAAGCTTTCTTT | CSTNNPRANTEAFF
. | . | TRBJ2-1 | 15 | TRBV7-3 | TGTGCCAGCAGCCCCCAAGCGGTCTCCTACAATGAGCAGTTCTTC | CASSPQAVSYNEQFF
. | . | TRBJ2-4 | 16 | TRBV28 | TGTGCCAGCAGCCCGGACAATCGTCCAACCAAAAACATTCAGTACTTC | CASSPDNRPTKNIQYF
. | . | TRBJ1-2 | 14 | TRBV7-8 | TGTGCCAGCAGCTTCGTGGAAGCTAACTATGGCTACACCTTC | CASSFVEANYGYTF
. | . | TRBJ1-2 | 18 | TRBV5-6 | TGTGCCAGCAGCCAACGTGCCAGAATGAGGTTTTATAACTATGGCTACACCTTC | CASSQRARMRFYNYGYTF
. | . | TRBJ2-7 | 12 | TRBV6-2/TRBV6-3 | TGTGCCACCAAAAGAAGACTTTACGAGCAGTACTTC | CATKRRLYEQYF
TRBD2 | . | TRBJ2-3 | 19 | TRBV4-2 | TGTGCCAGCAGCCAGCCTCTCGGGCGGGGGGCCCTTAGCACAGATACGCAGTATTTT | CASSQPLGRGALSTDTQYF
. | many | TRBJ2-4 | 14 | TRBV14 | TGTGCCAGCAGCCTGGGTTTGGCCGGGAACATTCAGTACTTC | CASSLGLAGNIQYF
TRBD1 | many | TRBJ1-1 | 15 | TRBV5-1 | TGCGCCAGCCACCTAGACAGGGGGCGGGGGACTGAAGCTTTCTTT | CASHLDRGRGTEAFF
TRBD1 | few | TRBJ1-5 | 16 | TRBV5-5 | TGTGCCAGCAGCTTGGCGGGACAGGGGGACCGGGGGCCCCAGCATTTT | CASSLAGQGDRGPQHF
. | many | TRBJ2-2 | 14 | TRBV7-2 | TGTGCCAGCAGTCGACAGGCGAACACCGGGGAGCTGTTTTTT | CASSRQANTGELFF
. | . | TRBJ1-1 | 13 | TRBV5-1 | TGCGCCAGCAGCTTGGGAGATCCTTATGAAGCTTTCTTT | CASSLGDPYEAFF
TRBD2 | few | TRBJ2-3 | 16 | TRBV15 | TGTGCCACCAGCAGAGACCAGCGGGGGGGCACAGATACGCAGTATTTT | CATSRDQRGGTDTQYF